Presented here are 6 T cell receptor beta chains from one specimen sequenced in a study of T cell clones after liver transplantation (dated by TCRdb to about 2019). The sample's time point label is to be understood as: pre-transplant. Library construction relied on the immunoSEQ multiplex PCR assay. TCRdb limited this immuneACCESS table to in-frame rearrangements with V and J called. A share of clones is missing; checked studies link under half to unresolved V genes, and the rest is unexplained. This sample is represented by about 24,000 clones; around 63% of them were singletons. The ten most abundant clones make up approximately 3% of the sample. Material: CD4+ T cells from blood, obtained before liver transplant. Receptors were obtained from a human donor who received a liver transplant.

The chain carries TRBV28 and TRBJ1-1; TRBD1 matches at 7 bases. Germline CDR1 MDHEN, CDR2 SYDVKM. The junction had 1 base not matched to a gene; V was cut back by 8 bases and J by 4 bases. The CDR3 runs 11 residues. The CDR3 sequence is CASAGGTEAFF. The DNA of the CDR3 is TGTGCCAGCGCAGGGGGCACTGAAGCTTTCTTT.

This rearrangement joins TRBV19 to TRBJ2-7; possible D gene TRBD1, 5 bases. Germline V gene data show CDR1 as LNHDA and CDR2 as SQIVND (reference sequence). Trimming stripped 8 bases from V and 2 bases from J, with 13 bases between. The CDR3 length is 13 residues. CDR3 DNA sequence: TGTGCCAGTTCGCGTCAGGGAACCTACGAGCAGTACTTC. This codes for CASSRQGTYEQYF.

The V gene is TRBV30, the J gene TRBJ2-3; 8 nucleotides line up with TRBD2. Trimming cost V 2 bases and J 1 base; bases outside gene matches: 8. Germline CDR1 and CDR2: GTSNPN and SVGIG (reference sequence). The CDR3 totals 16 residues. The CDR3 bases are TGTGCCTGGAGTCAAAAAGCGGGGGCGGGCACAGATACGCAGTATTTT. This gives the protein CAWSQKAGAGTDTQYF.

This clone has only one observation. CDR3 amino acids: CASSLASGDGYTF. The DNA for the CDR3 is TGTGCCAGCAGCTTAGCGTCAGGGGATGGCTACACCTTC. V usage is TRBV7-6 and J usage is TRBJ1-2; TRBD1 is a possible D gene (6 bases). CDR1 is SGHVS, CDR2 FNYEAQ, per germline. V lost 0 bases and J lost 6, with 8 bases in between. The CDR3 contains 13 residues.

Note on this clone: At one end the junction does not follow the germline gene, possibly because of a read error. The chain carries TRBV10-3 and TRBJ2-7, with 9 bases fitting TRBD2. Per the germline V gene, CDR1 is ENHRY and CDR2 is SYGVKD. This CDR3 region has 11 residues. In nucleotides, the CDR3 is TGTGCCTCGTCCGGGACTAGCAGTGTTGACTTC. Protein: CASSGTSSVDF.

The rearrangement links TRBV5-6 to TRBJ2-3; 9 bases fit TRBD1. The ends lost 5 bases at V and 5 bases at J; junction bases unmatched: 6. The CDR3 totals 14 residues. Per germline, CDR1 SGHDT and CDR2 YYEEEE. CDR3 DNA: TGTGCCAGCAGTCGGGACAGGGTGAGAGATACGCAGTATTTT. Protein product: CASSRDRVRDTQYF.